Presented here are 6 T cell receptor beta chains from one specimen sequenced in a study of T cells in Graves' hyperthyroidism and ophthalmopathy. RNA transcripts served as the template for amplifying TCR beta CDR3 regions. A set of HTBI primers served as the primers for a first-round RT-PCR of the TCR CDR3. TCRdb re-called the multiplex PCR reads with MiXCR, one entry per CDR3 protein. Of more than 300,000 distinct CDR3 sequences listed, about 12% are singletons. Sequencing input: blood. These receptors came from a woman aged 18 to 35 with Graves' hyperthyroidism.

This clonotype was observed at least ten times. V gene TRBV27 combines with J gene TRBJ1-1, with a possible D match to TRBD1 (6 bases). Trimming took 8 bases from V and 3 from J, leaving 10 bases between them. This CDR3 comprises 12 residues. CDR1 MNHEY and CDR2 SMNVEV come from the germline V gene (reference sequence). CDR3 in amino acids: CASRTGYTEAFF. The CDR3 DNA reads as TGTGCCAGCCGAACAGGGTACACTGAAGCTTTCTTT.

Remarks on this clonotype: A clone one base away is much larger, so this may be a read error. The chain couples TRBV20-1 to TRBJ2-7, with D perhaps TRBD2 (5 bases). This CDR3 region has 12 residues. Germline V gene data show CDR1 as DFQATT and CDR2 as SNEGSKA (reference sequence). The CDR3 DNA reads as TGCAGTGCTAGGAATCTTGACTACGAGCTGTACTTC. It is translated as CSARNLDYELYF.

This clonotype was seen repeatedly, ten times or more. The chain joins TRBV20-1 to TRBJ2-3; TRBD2 is a possible D gene (5 bases). The germline V gene has CDR1 DFQATT and CDR2 SNEGSKA (reference sequence). The germline V and J ends were trimmed by 3 bases and 3 bases, with 7 bases remaining between them. The CDR3 totals 12 residues. CDR3 sequence: CSASPGTDTQYF. As DNA, the CDR3 is TGCAGTGCTAGTCCGGGGACAGATACGCAGTATTTT.

The sample holds a few counts of this clonotype. The rearrangement links TRBV9 to TRBJ2-2; 8 nucleotides align to TRBD1. Looked up from germline, CDR1 is SGDLS and CDR2 is YYNGEE. With 5 bases clipped from V and 6 bases from J, the junction kept 0 bases outside the gene matches. The CDR3 is 12 residues long. The CDR3 sequence: CASRTGAGELFF. DNA of the CDR3: TGTGCCAGCAGGACAGGGGCCGGGGAGCTGTTTTTT.

This clonotype was counted many times. The genes are TRBV4-2 and TRBJ1-2; D gene unclear. The CDR3 sequence is 15 residues long. Germline V lookup: CDR1 LGHNA, CDR2 YNFKEQ. V shed 3 bases and J shed 8 bases, with 19 bases lying between them. Written as DNA, the CDR3 is TGTGCCAGCAGCCATCCGGAATATACGACGGGCGGCTACACCTTC. This codes for CASSHPEYTTGGYTF.

Ten or more counts support this clonotype. The chain couples TRBV30 to TRBJ1-2; the D is unclear. V was trimmed by 2 bases and J by 8 bases, leaving 12 bases between them. The CDR3 length is 12 residues. Germline V gene sequence: CDR1 GTSNPN, CDR2 SVGIG (reference sequence). The CDR3 sequence: CAWSLRDFGYTF. CDR3 sequence (DNA): TGTGCCTGGAGTTTGCGGGATTTCGGCTACACCTTC.